This TCR beta chain came from a study of shared clonotypes between healthy human individuals. Overall study context: Donors were a couple of women and a few men aged 18 to 49.

The CDR3 sequence is 16 residues long. Germline V gene sequence: CDR1 MDHEN, CDR2 SYDVKM. V trimming: 8 bases; J trimming: 8 bases; junction bases outside the gene matches: 18. Recent acute infections and vaccinations were absent in the healthy HIV-negative adult donors. Assay: immunoSEQ multiplex PCR; the TCRdb copy retains only in-frame clones and omits some. The table lists over 2 million clones, about 95% of them singletons. Sequencing was performed on naive CD4+ T cells sorted from blood. Sample subset: CD45RA+ positively selected. The chain has TRBV28 and TRBJ1-2; 9 bases fit TRBD1. The receptor comes from a man between 18 and 35 years old in good health. Here the CDR3 DNA reads TGTGCCAGCCTACAGGGGGCGGAGATCGGCTATGGAGGCTACACCTTC. Translation: CASLQGAEIGYGGYTF.